This T cell receptor beta chain was recorded in a study of cytomegalovirus exposure and HLA in healthy donors. Notes on the study in general: The majority of TCR sequences were rare, yet some public TCRs appeared in many donors.

This clone appeared a few times. Its antigen is unknown. The PCR was carried out with 60 Vbeta primers and 13 Jbeta primers. Profiling relied on immunoSEQ multiplex PCR, and the TCRdb table lists in-frame clones only, not all of them. Altogether approximately 160,000 clones are present, 68% being singletons, with the ten largest covering 4.5%. The germline V gene has CDR1 SGHTS and CDR2 YDEGEE. J was trimmed by 8 bases and V by 4 bases; bases with no gene match: 2. The CDR3 sequence is 13 residues long. The J gene is TRBJ1-4, the V gene TRBV5-8; TRBD1 aligns across 10 bases. This clonotype was sampled from a woman aged 18-29 years in good health and CMV-seropositive. Sequencing was carried out using PBMCs. Here the CDR3 DNA reads TGTGCCAGCAGCCGGGACAGGGGCGAAAAACTGTTTTTT. The encoded protein is CASSRDRGEKLFF. The variable domain in full, completed from reference TRBV5-8 and TRBJ1-4, reads EAGVTQSPTHLIKTRGQQATLRCSPISGHTSVYWYQQALGLGLQFLLWYDEGEERNRGNFPPRFSGRQFPNYSSELNVNALELEDSALYLCASSRDRGEKLFFGSGTQLSVL.